The 29 T cell receptor beta chains below were found in one sample sequenced in a study of OX40 agonist ivuxolimab in advanced cancers. Method: immunoSEQ multiplex PCR; TCRdb's copy keeps in-frame clones and lacks some. The sample has approximately 67,000 clones, roughly 81% seen once; the top ten hold 2% to 2.5%. The sequencing here drew on CD4+ or CD8+ T cells sorted from blood, taken in a trial of the OX40 agonist ivuxolimab. The origin of the receptors is an adult with an advanced solid tumor such as melanoma, head and neck, liver or kidney cancer.

This sequence joins TRBV28 and TRBJ1-4; 10 positions match TRBD1. Germline V gene sequence: CDR1 MDHEN, CDR2 SYDVKM. V shed 6 bases, J shed 8 bases, and the junction held 9 bases outside the gene matches. The CDR3 runs 15 residues. The CDR3 DNA reads as TGTGCCAGCAGCGTTCCCGGGACAGGGGAGGAAAAACTGTTTTTT. Residues: CASSVPGTGEEKLFF.

V gene TRBV7-9 combines with J gene TRBJ1-2; D remains ambiguous. V dropped 2 bases and J dropped 5 bases, with 12 bases sitting between them. CDR1 is SEHNR and CDR2 is FQNEAQ in the germline V gene (reference sequence). The CDR3 consists of 14 residues. CDR3 protein: CASSLLSAGYGYTF. The CDR3 coding sequence is TGTGCCAGCAGCTTACTTTCCGCGGGGTATGGCTACACCTTC.

The chain recombines TRBV27 with TRBJ2-7, with 8 bases fitting TRBD1. Germline CDR1 MNHEY, CDR2 SMNVEV (reference sequence). The length of the CDR3 is 13 residues. The junction had 6 bases not matched to a gene; V was cut back by 6 bases and J by 5 bases. The DNA for the CDR3 is TGTGCCAGCAGAGGACAGGGTAGCGACGAGCAGTACTTC. Translating it yields CASRGQGSDEQYF.

As DNA, the CDR3 is TGCAGCGGGTTAGGCAGGGAGGATGAGCAGTTCTTC. It specifies CSGLGREDEQFF. V usage is TRBV29-1 and J usage is TRBJ2-1; tentatively, D is TRBD2 (6 bases). Germline CDR1 is SQVTM and CDR2 is ANQGSEA. CDR3 size: 12 residues. With 7 bases removed from V and 8 bases from J, the gap between germline ends came to 15 bases.

This clone was seen a handful of times. The chain uses TRBV6-1 and TRBJ1-5, with D unclear. Germline loops: CDR1 MNHNS, CDR2 SASEGT. This CDR3 spans 11 amino acids. Trimming removed 3 bases from V and 4 bases from J, with 1 base in between. CDR3 sequence reads: CASSENQPQHF. As DNA, the CDR3 is TGTGCCAGCAGTGAGAATCAGCCCCAGCATTTT.

This chain joins TRBV7-9 and TRBJ2-5; D unresolved. Trimming took 5 bases from V and 0 from J, leaving 4 bases between them. Germline V lookup: CDR1 SEHNR, CDR2 FQNEAQ (reference sequence). This CDR3 is built from 12 residues. CDR3 coding DNA: TGTGCCAGCAGCCCCAACCAAGAGACCCAGTACTTC. It codes for CASSPNQETQYF.

CDR3 nucleotides: TGCAGCGGCGGGGACAGTGGTATTGGGATGGGTGGCTACACCTTC. It codes for CSGGDSGIGMGGYTF. This chain connects TRBV29-1 to TRBJ1-2, with 7 nucleotides matching TRBD1. J was trimmed by 7 bases and V by 7 bases; bases with no gene match: 18. CDR1 and CDR2 from the germline V gene are SQVTM and ANQGSEA. The CDR3 covers 15 residues.

This sequence joins TRBV20-1 and TRBJ2-5; D ambiguous. Germline V gene lookup returns CDR1 DFQATT and CDR2 SNEGSKA (reference sequence). V gave up 1 base and J gave up 5 bases, with 5 bases separating them. This CDR3 is built from 11 residues. The CDR3 spells CSARVRETQYF. The CDR3 DNA reads as TGCAGTGCTAGAGTTAGGGAGACCCAGTACTTC.

This clone has only one observation. The rearrangement links TRBV11-2 to TRBJ2-5; 9 bases line up with TRBD2. Germline CDR1 reads SGHAT; CDR2 reads FQNNGV. The CDR3 spans 14 residues. J was trimmed by 2 bases and V by 8 bases; bases with no gene match: 6. CDR3 in amino acids: CASGSGSGQETQYF. CDR3 coding DNA: TGTGCCAGCGGTAGCGGGAGTGGACAAGAGACCCAGTACTTC.

This clone was seen repeatedly, ten times or more. The rearrangement links TRBV25-1 to TRBJ2-7; D remains ambiguous. Trimming removed 2 bases from V and 0 bases from J, with 8 bases in between. The CDR3 contains 14 residues. CDR1 and CDR2 from the germline V gene are MGHDK and SYGVNS. In nucleotides, the CDR3 is TGTGCCAGCAGTGAAGTAGGTGCCTCCTACGAGCAGTACTTC. Protein product: CASSEVGASYEQYF.

CDR3 nucleotide sequence: TGTGCCTGGAGTGCCGACAGGGGTGTTTATGGCTACACCTTC. Translated, it gives CAWSADRGVYGYTF. J is TRBJ1-2 and V is TRBV30; 8 bases fit TRBD1. Germline loops: CDR1 GTSNPN, CDR2 SVGIG (reference sequence). V trimming: 1 base; J trimming: 5 bases; junction bases outside the gene matches: 6. CDR3 length: 14 amino acids.

The rearrangement uses TRBV19 and TRBJ2-3; D is uncertain. Looked up from germline, CDR1 is LNHDA and CDR2 is SQIVND (reference sequence). The length of the CDR3 is 14 residues. V was cut by 5 bases and J by 2 bases, with 11 bases left in between. The CDR3 DNA is TGTGCCAGTAGTTCCCGAGACCTCACAGATACGCAGTATTTT. Amino acid sequence: CASSSRDLTDTQYF.

The rearrangement uses TRBV6-1 and TRBJ2-7, with 12 nucleotides matching TRBD2. CDR3 size: 15 residues. The J segment lost 3 bases and the V segment lost 7 bases, leaving 7 bases of the junction unmatched. CDR1 and CDR2 from the germline V gene are MNHNS and SASEGT. The CDR3 coding sequence is TGTGCCAGCACCCTCCTAGCGGGAGGGATCTACGAGCAGTACTTC. Translating it yields CASTLLAGGIYEQYF.

CDR3 nucleotides: TGTGCCAGCAGCGCGGTCCTTGACACCGGGGAGCTGTTTTTT. This codes for CASSAVLDTGELFF. The chain combines TRBV5-8 with TRBJ2-2; no definite D call. Germline V lookup: CDR1 SGHTS, CDR2 YDEGEE. The CDR3 loop spans 14 amino acids. Trimming left V 4 bases short and J 3 bases short, with 10 bases between.

This sequence joins TRBV4-1 and TRBJ1-6, with D maybe TRBD1 (6 bases). The CDR3 runs 19 residues. The V gene lost 1 base and the J gene lost 8 bases, with 24 bases spanning the gap. Germline values: CDR1 MGHRA, CDR2 YSYEKL. CDR3: CASSQVPIIQGEKDSPLHF. CDR3 sequence (DNA): TGCGCCAGCAGCCAAGTCCCAATAATACAGGGAGAAAAGGATTCACCCCTCCACTTT.

The V call is TRBV5-4, the J call TRBJ2-4, with TRBD1 identical over 10 bases. Trimming at V came to 2 bases and at J to 9 bases, leaving 8 bases not matched to a gene. This CDR3 has 15 amino acids. Germline loops: CDR1 SGHNT, CDR2 YYREEE (reference sequence). This CDR3 is CASSFRMGQGSIQYF. CDR3 DNA sequence: TGTGCCAGCAGCTTTCGGATGGGACAGGGGTCCATTCAGTACTTC.

The sample holds a few counts of this clone. The gene calls are TRBV6-5 and TRBJ1-2; D is uncertain. The CDR3 has 13 amino acids. The germline V and J ends were trimmed by 4 bases and 3 bases, with 9 bases remaining between them. Germline V gives CDR1 MNHEY, CDR2 SVGAGI. The CDR3 is CASSLAGDYGYTF. The CDR3 DNA is TGTGCCAGCAGTTTAGCGGGCGACTATGGCTACACCTTC.

The rearrangement joins TRBV10-3 to TRBJ2-3, with 8 nucleotides matching TRBD2. Germline lookup yields CDR1 ENHRY and CDR2 SYGVKD. The CDR3 runs to 12 residues. CDR3 region: CAGRGDTDTQYF. CDR3 DNA sequence: TGTGCGGGGCGGGGGGACACAGATACGCAGTATTTT.

J is TRBJ1-2 and V is TRBV11-1; TRBD1 matches 9 bases. The CDR3 spans 16 residues. Germline V gene sequence: CDR1 SGHAT, CDR2 FQDESV (reference sequence). Trimming removed 5 bases from V and 1 base from J; junction bases left unmatched: 8. The CDR3 sequence: CASSPRMTGGNYGYTF. As DNA, the CDR3 is TGTGCCAGCAGCCCCCGGATGACAGGGGGTAACTATGGCTACACCTTC.

The rearrangement joins TRBV10-2 to TRBJ1-2; TRBD1 agrees at 10 bases. Germline V CDR1 and CDR2: WSHSY, SAAADI. V trimming: 3 bases; J trimming: 4 bases; junction bases outside the gene matches: 14. The CDR3 consists of 18 residues. The CDR3 nucleotides are TGCGCCAGCAGTGAATTTATTGAGACAGGGGGCTCTAGCTATGGCTACACCTTC. It is translated as CASSEFIETGGSSYGYTF.

The chain recombines TRBV27 with TRBJ1-4; D is unresolved. CDR1 and CDR2 from the germline V gene are MNHEY and SMNVEV (reference sequence). The ends were cut back, 3 bases at V and 8 bases at J, with 13 bases in the middle. CDR3 length: 14 residues. CDR3 DNA: TGTGCCAGCAGTTTTTCCAGGAAAGGGGAAAAACTGTTTTTT. Translating it yields CASSFSRKGEKLFF.

The V gene is TRBV21-1, the J gene TRBJ1-5; the table's TRBD1 call for D was not verified on the DNA. TRBV21-1 is tagged as a pseudogene. The CDR3 loop spans 16 amino acids. In nucleotides, the CDR3 is TGTGCCAGCAGCAAAGAAGTGGGGGACAGGGAGCAGCCCCAGCATTTT. Protein sequence: CASSKEVGDREQPQHF.

V and J are TRBV7-2 and TRBJ2-3; a weak D match, TRBD2 (6 bases). This CDR3 spans 14 amino acids. V shed 0 bases and J shed 8 bases, with 12 bases lying between them. In germline, CDR1 is SGHTA, CDR2 FQGNSA. The CDR3 nucleotides are TGTGCCAGCAGCTTAGCAGGAGGGGCCGGTACGCAGTATTTT. Translating gives CASSLAGGAGTQYF.

This sequence joins TRBV11-1 and TRBJ1-1; a weak D match, TRBD1 (5 bases). The V gene's germline CDR1 is SGHAT and CDR2 FQDESV (reference sequence). This CDR3 is 15 amino acids long. V dropped 3 bases and J dropped 0 bases, with 11 bases sitting between them. The CDR3 nucleotides read TGTGCCAGCAGCTTTGACAGCCTTATGAACACTGAAGCTTTCTTT. Protein sequence: CASSFDSLMNTEAFF.

CDR3: CASSLAGATTEQYF. The CDR3 DNA reads TGTGCCAGCAGTTTAGCGGGGGCTACAACGGAGCAGTACTTC. The chain employs TRBV28 and TRBJ2-7, with D possibly matching TRBD2 (7 bases). V was shortened by 2 bases and J by 7 bases, with 15 bases between the two germline ends. Per the germline V gene, CDR1 is MDHEN and CDR2 is SYDVKM. This CDR3 region has 14 residues.

The rearrangement joins TRBV27 to TRBJ1-3; 7 nucleotides align to TRBD1. There are 14 residues in the CDR3. The V gene's germline CDR1 is MNHEY and CDR2 SMNVEV (reference sequence). V was clipped by 5 bases and J by 2 bases; unmatched bases: 3. CDR3 sequence: CASSPRGAGNTIYF. Written as DNA, the CDR3 is TGTGCCAGCAGTCCCAGGGGGGCTGGAAACACCATATATTTT.

V is TRBV2 and J is TRBJ1-2, with D possibly being TRBD1 (5 bases). V lost 6 bases, J lost 0 bases, and 5 bases lay in between. The CDR3 is 12 amino acids. Germline loops: CDR1 SNHLY, CDR2 FYNNEI. The CDR3 region is CASRTANYGYTF. The CDR3 nucleotides are TGTGCCAGCAGGACAGCTAACTATGGCTACACCTTC.

The chain joins TRBV6-6 to TRBJ1-1; D not resolved. The CDR3 has 13 residues. The germline V gene has CDR1 MNHNY and CDR2 SVGAGI (reference sequence). Trimming left V 6 bases short and J 1 base short, with 9 bases between. This CDR3 reads CASREVPNTEAFF. Written as DNA, the CDR3 is TGTGCCAGCAGGGAGGTACCGAACACTGAAGCTTTCTTT.

The chain recombines TRBV12-5 with TRBJ1-2; 8 nucleotides line up with TRBD1. V shed 6 bases and J 8 bases; nucleotides not matched to a gene: 11. The germline V gene encodes CDR1 LGHNT and CDR2 FRNRAP. This CDR3 has 14 residues. DNA of the CDR3: TGTGCTAGTGGGGCGGGGACAGGCTCTTACGGCTACACCTTC. It specifies CASGAGTGSYGYTF.